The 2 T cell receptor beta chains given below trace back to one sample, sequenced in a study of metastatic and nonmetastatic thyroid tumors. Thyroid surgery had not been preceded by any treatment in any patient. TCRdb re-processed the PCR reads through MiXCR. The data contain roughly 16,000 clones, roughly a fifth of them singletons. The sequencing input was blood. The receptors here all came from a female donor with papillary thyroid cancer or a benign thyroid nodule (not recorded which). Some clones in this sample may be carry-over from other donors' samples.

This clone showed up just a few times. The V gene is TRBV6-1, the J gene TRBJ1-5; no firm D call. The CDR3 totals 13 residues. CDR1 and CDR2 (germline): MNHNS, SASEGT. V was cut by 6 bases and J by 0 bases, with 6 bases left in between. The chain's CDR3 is CASRKYSNQPQHF. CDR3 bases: TGTGCCAGCAGGAAATATAGCAATCAGCCCCAGCATTTT.

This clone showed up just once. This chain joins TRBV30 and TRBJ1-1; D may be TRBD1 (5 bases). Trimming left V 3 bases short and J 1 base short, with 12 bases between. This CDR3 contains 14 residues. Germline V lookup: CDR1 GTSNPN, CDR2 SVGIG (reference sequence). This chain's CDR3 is CAWRVGHANTEAFF. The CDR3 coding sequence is TGTGCCTGGAGGGTCGGACACGCGAACACTGAAGCTTTCTTT.